The 12 T cell receptor beta chains in this list originate from one sample, sequenced in a study of T cell repertoires in cytomegalovirus infection. MiXCR, applied by TCRdb to the reads, yields one record per CDR3 protein. Altogether 80,000 to 95,000 distinct CDR3 sequences are present, 25% to 30% being singletons, with the ten largest covering roughly 70%. Their target antigens are unknown. Sequenced material: CD8+ T cells from cultured PBMCs, taken from culture after CMV antigen stimulation. These receptors all come from a human donor in good health (CMV status not recorded). Some clones in this sample may be carry-over from other donors' samples.

This chain joins TRBV27 and TRBJ2-2; D is perhaps TRBD1 or TRBD2 (6 bases each). The V gene's germline CDR1 is MNHEY and CDR2 SMNVEV (reference sequence). Trimming took 4 bases from V and 4 from J, leaving 13 bases between them. The CDR3 loop spans 15 amino acids. The CDR3 loop is CASSSQGGGTGELFF. In DNA form, the CDR3 reads TGTGCCAGCAGTTCCCAAGGGGGAGGCACCGGGGAGCTGTTTTTT.

A few counts support this clonotype. The V call is TRBV27, the J call TRBJ2-7; D is unresolved. The V end was cut by 6 bases, the J end by 1 base, with 4 bases between. The CDR3 consists of 11 residues. Germline CDR1 is MNHEY and CDR2 is SMNVEV (reference sequence). The DNA for the CDR3 is TGTGCCAGCAGATATTCCTACGAGCAGTACTTC. Protein product: CASRYSYEQYF.

This clonotype was detected only a few times. The chain recombines TRBV27 with TRBJ2-7; D remains ambiguous. The CDR3 is 11 residues long. V lost 6 bases, J lost 0 bases, and 3 bases lay in between. Germline CDR1 and CDR2: MNHEY and SMNVEV (reference sequence). CDR3 protein: CASRNSYEQYF. CDR3 DNA sequence: TGTGCCAGCAGGAACTCCTACGAGCAGTACTTC.

This chain joins TRBV5-5 and TRBJ2-5; 9 nucleotides line up with TRBD2. This CDR3 contains 16 residues. J gave up 5 bases and V 4 bases, and 12 bases lay outside the gene matches. From germline, CDR1 is SGHKS and CDR2 YYEKEE (reference sequence). Here the CDR3 reads CASSRAGGSGGETQYF. In nucleotides, the CDR3 is TGTGCCAGCAGCCGAGCCGGGGGTAGCGGGGGTGAGACCCAGTACTTC.

This clonotype showed up just a few times. The rearrangement links TRBV4-1 to TRBJ1-1; D unresolved. CDR3 length equals 16 residues. Trimming pared 0 bases from V and 0 bases from J, leaving 11 bases between. CDR1 is MGHRA, CDR2 YSYEKL, per germline. CDR3 amino acids: CASSQDAVYMNTEAFF. The CDR3 nucleotides are TGCGCCAGCAGCCAAGATGCCGTGTACATGAACACTGAAGCTTTCTTT.

The genes are TRBV24-1 and TRBJ2-3; no clear D gene. The germline gives CDR1 KGHDR, CDR2 SFDVKD. The V and J ends lost 4 bases and 0 bases respectively, with 10 bases between them. This CDR3 comprises 15 residues. The CDR3 DNA is TGTGCCACCAGTGACCCGGCCGACAGCACAGATACGCAGTATTTT. Amino acid sequence: CATSDPADSTDTQYF.

This clonotype was counted between two and nine times. The chain uses TRBV6-6 and TRBJ2-7; the match to TRBD2 covers 7 bases. CDR1 and CDR2 from the germline V gene are MNHNY and SVGAGI (reference sequence). Trimming took 6 bases from V and 2 from J; bases not matched to a gene: 4. The CDR3 totals 13 residues. The CDR3 here is CASSGGTTYEQYF. The DNA for the CDR3 is TGTGCCAGCAGCGGCGGGACTACCTACGAGCAGTACTTC.

The CDR3 protein is CASSSLVNIFYEQYF. The CDR3 bases are TGTGCCAGCAGTTCTCTGGTTAACATCTTCTACGAGCAGTACTTC. The rearrangement uses TRBV12-3 or TRBV12-4 and TRBJ2-7, with unresolved D. Trimming removed 4 bases at V and 3 bases at J, with 16 bases between. This CDR3 comprises 15 residues.

CDR3 DNA sequence: TGTGCCAGCATGGTGAAGAGCTCCTACAATGAGCAGTTCTTC. This sequence encodes CASMVKSSYNEQFF. The chain uses TRBV27 and TRBJ2-1; D ambiguous. V gave up 7 bases and J gave up 0 bases, with 10 bases separating them. The CDR3 spans 14 residues. The V gene's germline CDR1 is MNHEY and CDR2 SMNVEV (reference sequence).

This sequence joins TRBV11-1 and TRBJ2-7; D uncertain. CDR1 and CDR2 (germline): SGHAT, FQDESV (reference sequence). The CDR3 runs 13 residues. Between the trimmed V and J ends, which lost 3 bases and 2 bases, there was a span of 8 bases. CDR3: CASSFYETYEQYF. CDR3 DNA sequence: TGTGCCAGCAGCTTTTACGAGACCTACGAGCAGTACTTC.

This clonotype was seen repeatedly, ten times or more. V gene TRBV12-3 or TRBV12-4 combines with J gene TRBJ1-1, with a weak D call TRBD1 (6 bases). This CDR3 region has 14 residues. The V gene lost 2 bases and the J gene lost 5 bases, with 12 bases spanning the gap. The CDR3 sequence: CASSLTGGGTEAFF. The CDR3, as DNA: TGTGCCAGCAGTTTAACCGGGGGCGGAACTGAAGCTTTCTTT.

The chain combines TRBV12-3 or TRBV12-4 with TRBJ2-5; no definite D call. V was cut by 5 bases and J by 2 bases, with 12 bases left in between. This CDR3 has 14 amino acids. The chain's CDR3 is CASSKTFGQETQYF. DNA for the CDR3: TGTGCCAGCAGTAAAACATTTGGGCAAGAGACCCAGTACTTC.